Only one count was recorded for the clone carrying this TCR beta chain. Antigen specificity is unknown. This sample is part of a study of regulatory T cells in long-lasting Graves disease. Broader study findings: Persistent patients shared about 3,000 public clonotypes among themselves. Newly diagnosed patients shared fewer, at about a thousand.

The TCR library was prepared using RNA isolated from PBMCs. A volume of 7 to 9 milliliters of peripheral blood was collected in EDTA tubes. This CDR3 is 14 amino acids long. Germline V gene sequence: CDR1 DFQATT, CDR2 SNEGSKA (reference sequence). Between the trimmed V and J ends, which lost 4 bases and 6 bases, there was a span of 17 bases. Using its own MiXCR run on the reads, TCRdb lists one record per CDR3 protein. Among about 1,000 distinct CDR3 sequences listed, roughly three quarters were seen once. The receptor was isolated from a woman in her twenties or thirties with Graves disease. V usage is TRBV20-1 and J usage is TRBJ2-3; D perhaps matches TRBD1 (5 bases). Material: peripheral blood mononuclear cells (PBMCs), obtained with antithyroid drug treatment, in newly diagnosed or persistent Graves disease (not recorded which). The CDR3 DNA reads as TGCAGTGCTACGGACACTACCTTATCCGATACGCAGTATTTT. This gives the protein CSATDTTLSDTQYF.